The present T cell receptor (beta chain) was sequenced within a study of T cells expressing NK-cell markers. Study context: HCMV seropositivity marked seven of the eight sequenced donors; one was seronegative. Findings and caveats of the study: Several donors likewise had their CD3+CD56-NKG2C+ fraction led by these clonotypes. NKG2C+ dominant clonotype frequencies in six donors were roughly 1.0-7.5% of CD8+ T cells.

UMIs were included in TCR beta cDNA generated by 5'RACE template switching. With the 5' RACE reads reprocessed, TCRdb shows one record per CDR3 protein and no DNA. The sample's table shows hundreds of thousands of distinct CDR3 sequences. Comments on this clonotype: Its antigen is unidentified.

The CDR3 is made up of 14 amino acids. The germline CDR1 and CDR2 sequences are DFQATT and SNEGSKA (reference sequence). The specimen was blood T cells: a sorted CD56 or NKG2C T cell subset, CD4+ or CD8+ T cells, or bulk PBMC T cells (not recorded which). This chain joins TRBV20-1 and TRBJ2-7. The TCR originated in a man aged 18-75 years in good health. The CDR3 reads CSARTSSFSYEQYF.